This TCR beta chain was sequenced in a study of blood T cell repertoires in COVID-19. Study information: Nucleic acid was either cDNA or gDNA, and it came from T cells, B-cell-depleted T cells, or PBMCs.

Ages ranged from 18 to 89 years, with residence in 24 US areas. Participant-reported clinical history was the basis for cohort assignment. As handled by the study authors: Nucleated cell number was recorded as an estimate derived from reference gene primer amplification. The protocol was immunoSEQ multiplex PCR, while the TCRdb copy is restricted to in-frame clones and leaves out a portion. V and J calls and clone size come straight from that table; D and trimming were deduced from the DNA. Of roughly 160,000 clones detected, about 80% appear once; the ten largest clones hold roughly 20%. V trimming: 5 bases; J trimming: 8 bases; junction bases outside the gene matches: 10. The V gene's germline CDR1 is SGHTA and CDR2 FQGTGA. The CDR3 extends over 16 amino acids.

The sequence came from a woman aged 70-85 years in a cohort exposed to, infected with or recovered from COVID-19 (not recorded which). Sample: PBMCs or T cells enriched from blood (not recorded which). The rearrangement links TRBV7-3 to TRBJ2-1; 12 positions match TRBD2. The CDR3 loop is CASSPSASGRAYEQFF. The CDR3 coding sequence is TGTGCCAGCAGCCCCTCGGCTAGCGGGAGGGCCTATGAGCAGTTCTTC.